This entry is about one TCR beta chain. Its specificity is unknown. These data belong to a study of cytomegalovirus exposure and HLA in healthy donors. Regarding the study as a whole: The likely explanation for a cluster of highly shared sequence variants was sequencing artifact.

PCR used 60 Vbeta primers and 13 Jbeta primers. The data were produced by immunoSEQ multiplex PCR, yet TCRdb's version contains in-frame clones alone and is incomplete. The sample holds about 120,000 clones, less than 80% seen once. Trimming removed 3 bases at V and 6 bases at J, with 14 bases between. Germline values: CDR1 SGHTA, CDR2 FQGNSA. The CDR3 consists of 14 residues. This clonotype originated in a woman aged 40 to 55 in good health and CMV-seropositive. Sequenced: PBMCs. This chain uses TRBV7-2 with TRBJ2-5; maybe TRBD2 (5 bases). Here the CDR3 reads CASSFDPSRQTQYF. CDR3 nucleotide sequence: TGTGCCAGCAGCTTTGACCCTAGCAGGCAGACCCAGTACTTC.